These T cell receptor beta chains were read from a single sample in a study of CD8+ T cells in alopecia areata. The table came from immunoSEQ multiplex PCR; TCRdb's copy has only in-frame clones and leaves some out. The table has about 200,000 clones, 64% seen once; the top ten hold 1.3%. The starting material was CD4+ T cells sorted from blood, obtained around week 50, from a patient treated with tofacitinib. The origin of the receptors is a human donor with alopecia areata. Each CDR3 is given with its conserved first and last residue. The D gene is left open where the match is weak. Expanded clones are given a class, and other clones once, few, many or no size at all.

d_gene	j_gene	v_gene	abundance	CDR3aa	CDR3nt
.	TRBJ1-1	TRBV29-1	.	CSVEANTEAFF	TGCAGCGTTGAAGCGAACACTGAAGCTTTCTTT
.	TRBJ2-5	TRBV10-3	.	CAISDLQETQYF	TGTGCCATCAGTGACTTGCAAGAGACCCAGTACTTC
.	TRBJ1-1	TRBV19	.	CASRNPLLMNTEAFF	TGTGCCAGTAGAAACCCACTGCTCATGAACACTGAAGCTTTCTTT
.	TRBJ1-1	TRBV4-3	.	CASSQDQGHTEAFF	TGCGCCAGCAGCCAAGATCAGGGCCACACTGAAGCTTTCTTT
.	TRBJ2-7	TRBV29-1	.	CSVVKGSEQYF	TGCAGCGTTGTAAAGGGAAGCGAGCAGTACTTC
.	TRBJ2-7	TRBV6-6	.	CASSHSSGYEQYF	TGTGCCAGCAGCCACAGCAGCGGGTACGAGCAGTACTTC
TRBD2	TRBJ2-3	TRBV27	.	CASSPIAGGLTDTQYF	TGTGCCAGCAGTCCGATAGCGGGGGGGCTAACAGATACGCAGTATTTT
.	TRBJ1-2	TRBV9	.	CASHKGAGRGGYTF	TGTGCCAGCCACAAGGGAGCAGGACGAGGAGGCTACACCTTC
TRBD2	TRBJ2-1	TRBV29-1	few	CSVAVTSGGDEQFF	TGCAGCGTTGCAGTGACTAGCGGGGGGGATGAGCAGTTCTTC
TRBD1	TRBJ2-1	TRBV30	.	CAWSVIRGMSSYNEQFF	TGTGCCTGGAGTGTTATCAGGGGGATGAGCTCCTACAATGAGCAGTTCTTC
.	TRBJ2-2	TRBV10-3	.	CAISLTGDTGELFF	TGTGCCATCAGCCTGACAGGTGACACCGGGGAGCTGTTTTTT
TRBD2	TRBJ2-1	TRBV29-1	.	CSAKGTTGLSLEQFF	TGCAGCGCAAAGGGGACTACAGGCCTATCTTTGGAGCAGTTCTTC
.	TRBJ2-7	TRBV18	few	CASSPIPDQFYEQYF	TGTGCCAGCTCACCAATTCCCGACCAATTCTACGAGCAGTACTTC
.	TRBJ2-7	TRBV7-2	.	CASSPRGRGREQYF	TGTGCCAGCAGCCCCCGGGGCAGGGGCCGCGAGCAGTACTTC
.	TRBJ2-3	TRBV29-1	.	CSVGEGPARTDTQYF	TGCAGCGTGGGGGAAGGCCCTGCCCGCACAGATACGCAGTATTTT
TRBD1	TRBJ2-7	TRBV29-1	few	CSVVTRTGARDEQYF	TGCAGCGTTGTCACCCGGACAGGGGCCCGCGACGAGCAGTACTTC
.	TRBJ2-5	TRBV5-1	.	CASSLEQATPQTQYF	TGCGCCAGCAGCTTGGAGCAGGCCACTCCCCAGACCCAGTACTTC
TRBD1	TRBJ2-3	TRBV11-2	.	CASSPGQGITDTQYF	TGTGCCAGCAGCCCCGGACAGGGAATCACAGATACGCAGTATTTT
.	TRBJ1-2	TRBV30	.	CAWIRDILVGTF	TGTGCCTGGATCCGGGACATCCTGGTAGGGACCTTC
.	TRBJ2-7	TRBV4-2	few	CASSQDAGSSYEQYF	TGTGCCAGCAGCCAAGATGCGGGCAGTAGCTACGAGCAGTACTTC
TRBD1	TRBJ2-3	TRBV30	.	CAWSATGGITDTQYF	TGTGCCTGGAGTGCGACAGGGGGTATCACAGATACGCAGTATTTT
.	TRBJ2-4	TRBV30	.	CAWNFPGRGKNIQYF	TGTGCCTGGAACTTTCCCGGCAGAGGCAAAAACATTCAGTACTTC
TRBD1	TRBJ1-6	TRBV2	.	CASSEGSGTGSSPLHF	TGTGCCAGCAGCGAAGGTTCGGGGACAGGGTCTTCACCCCTCCACTTT
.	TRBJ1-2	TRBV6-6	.	CASSPSYGYTF	TGTGCCAGCAGTCCTTCGTATGGCTACACCTTC
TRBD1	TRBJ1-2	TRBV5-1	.	CASSAEGQGYGYTF	TGCGCCAGCAGCGCGGAGGGACAGGGCTATGGCTACACCTTC
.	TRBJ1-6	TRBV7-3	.	CASSPRSADHNSPLHF	TGTGCCAGCAGCCCCCGGTCGGCAGATCATAATTCACCCCTCCACTTT
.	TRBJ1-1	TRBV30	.	CAWSETRGHEAFF	TGTGCCTGGAGTGAGACCCGGGGTCACGAAGCTTTCTTT
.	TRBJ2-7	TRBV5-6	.	CASSLGTLLENEQYF	TGTGCCAGCAGCTTGGGCACCCTCCTCGAGAACGAGCAGTACTTC
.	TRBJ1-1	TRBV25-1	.	CASSQREGSGSAFF	TGTGCCAGCAGCCAAAGAGAGGGGTCGGGGTCGGCTTTCTTT
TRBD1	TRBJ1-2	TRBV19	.	CASSRSGQALLMHYGYTF	TGTGCCAGTAGTCGATCTGGACAGGCTCTACTGATGCACTATGGCTACACCTTC
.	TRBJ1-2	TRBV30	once	CAWSVPPANYGYTF	TGTGCCTGGAGTGTCCCACCCGCCAACTATGGCTACACCTTC
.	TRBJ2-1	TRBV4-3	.	CASSQESLPYEQFF	TGCGCCAGCAGCCAAGAATCTCTCCCCTATGAGCAGTTCTTC
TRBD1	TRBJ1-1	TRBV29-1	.	CSTTTGGGGRTEAFF	TGCAGCACCACTACAGGGGGCGGTGGACGAACTGAAGCTTTCTTT
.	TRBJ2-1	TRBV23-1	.	CASSQSNRTEYNEQFF	TGCGCCAGCAGTCAATCAAATAGGACAGAATACAATGAGCAGTTCTTC
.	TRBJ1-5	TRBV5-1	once	CASSEGVANQPQHF	TGCGCCAGCAGCGAAGGGGTAGCAAATCAGCCCCAGCATTTT
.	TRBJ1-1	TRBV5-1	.	CASRSAGRNTEAFF	TGCGCCAGCAGATCAGCTGGCAGGAACACTGAAGCTTTCTTT
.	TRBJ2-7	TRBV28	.	CASSSTSYEQYF	TGTGCCAGCAGTTCGACCTCCTACGAGCAGTACTTC